This TCR beta chain appears in the sequencing data of a study of T cell repertoires in cytomegalovirus infection. From the reads, TCRdb called clonotypes with MiXCR, one entry per CDR3 protein. The sample includes under 350,000 distinct CDR3 sequences, approximately 10% seen only once; the top ten take around 2.5%. Many counts were recorded for this clonotype. The CDR3 totals 15 residues. Unmatched junction bases numbered 3, after V lost 1 base and J lost 2 bases. Germline-derived CDR1 and CDR2 are KGHSH and LQKENI. V is TRBV18 and J is TRBJ2-3; 7 positions agree with TRBD2. Specimen: PBMCs. The origin of this receptor is a human donor in good health (CMV status not recorded). Some clones in this sample may be carry-over from other donors' samples. The CDR3 loop is CASSPLGTNTDTQYF. The CDR3 DNA follows: TGTGCCAGCTCACCACTCGGGACTAACACAGATACGCAGTATTTT. Drawing the rest from reference TRBV18 and TRBJ2-3, the complete variable domain is NAGVMQNPRHLVRRRGQEARLRCSPMKGHSHVYWYRQLPEEGLKFMVYLQKENIIDESGMPKERFSAEFPKEGPSILRIQQVVRGDSAAYFCASSPLGTNTDTQYFGPGTRLTVL.